Each of the 19 T cell receptor beta chains below was sequenced from the same sample in a study of blood T cell repertoires in COVID-19. Produced via immunoSEQ multiplex PCR; TCRdb's table is partial and in-frame only. The table records 90,000 to 110,000 clones, about 90% of them present only once. Sequenced: peripheral blood. These receptors all stem from a human donor in a cohort sampled during active COVID-19.

This sequence joins TRBV2 and TRBJ2-3, with D possibly being TRBD2 (7 bases). Trimming removed 6 bases from V and 1 base from J, with 23 bases in between. This CDR3 spans 18 amino acids. Germline CDR1 is SNHLY and CDR2 is FYNNEI. This chain's CDR3 is CASRGAGKRRTGTDTQYF. The CDR3, as DNA: TGTGCCAGCAGGGGAGCGGGAAAAAGGAGGACAGGCACAGATACGCAGTATTTT.

V is TRBV28 and J is TRBJ2-4; maybe TRBD1 (5 bases). The germline V gene encodes CDR1 MDHEN and CDR2 SYDVKM. Trimming stripped 2 bases from V and 3 bases from J, with 14 bases between. The length of the CDR3 is 16 residues. The CDR3 region has the DNA TGTGCCAGCAGTTTAGTTCAGGGATCGGGCAAAAACATTCAGTACTTC. Amino acid sequence: CASSLVQGSGKNIQYF. The complete variable domain, with remaining parts taken from reference TRBV28 and TRBJ2-4, reads DVKVTQSSRYLVKRTGEKVFLECVQDMDHENMFWYRQDPGLGLRLIYFSYDVKMKEKGDIPEGYSVSREKKERFSLILESASTNQTSMYLCASSLVQGSGKNIQYFGAGTRLSVL.

This chain connects TRBV14 to TRBJ1-2; possibly TRBD1 for D (5 bases). Germline V CDR1 and CDR2: SGHDN, FVKESK. Between the trimmed V and J ends, which lost 4 bases and 5 bases, there was a span of 17 bases. The CDR3 spans 15 residues. Here the CDR3 DNA reads TGTGCCAGCAGCCCCACCGGGGGGTTGGGGTATGGCTACACCTTC. Encoded protein: CASSPTGGLGYGYTF.

The DNA for the CDR3 is TGTGCCAGCAGCTCCACATACCCGGGGAGGGAAAAACTGTTTTTT. Its protein is CASSSTYPGREKLFF. The chain carries TRBV7-9 and TRBJ1-4; D ambiguous. The V end lost 4 bases, the J end lost 8 bases, and 17 bases lay between the germline ends. From germline, CDR1 is SEHNR and CDR2 FQNEAQ (reference sequence). The CDR3 length is 15 residues. Supplemented by reference TRBV7-9 and TRBJ1-4, the full variable domain reads DTGVSQNPRHKITKRGQNVTFRCDPISEHNRLYWYRQTLGQGPEFLTYFQNEAQLEKSRLLSDRFSAERPKGSFSTLEIQRTEQGDSAMYLCASSSTYPGREKLFFGSGTQLSVL.

This chain links TRBV29-1 with TRBJ1-5; D perhaps matches TRBD1 (5 bases). The CDR3 spans 15 residues. Germline values: CDR1 SQVTM, CDR2 ANQGSEA. V shed 6 bases and J shed 2 bases, with 17 bases lying between them. The CDR3 region has the DNA TGCAGCGTCGCAACAGGAAGGAGTGGCAATCAGCCCCAGCATTTT. It codes for CSVATGRSGNQPQHF.

The count of this clone is one. The CDR3 region is CASSSTSGRTDTQYF. CDR3 bases: TGTGCCAGCAGTTCCACTAGCGGGAGGACAGATACGCAGTATTTT. The rearrangement uses TRBV27 and TRBJ2-3; TRBD2 aligns across 12 bases. Trimming at V came to 4 bases and at J to 3 bases, leaving 2 bases not matched to a gene. Looked up from germline, CDR1 is MNHEY and CDR2 is SMNVEV (reference sequence). This CDR3 has 15 amino acids.

The chain recombines TRBV6-5 with TRBJ2-3; perhaps TRBD1 as D (5 bases). CDR3 length: 15 residues. Trimming pared 3 bases from V and 1 base from J, leaving 11 bases between. Germline V lookup: CDR1 MNHEY, CDR2 SVGAGI. CDR3 nucleotides: TGTGCCAGCAGTTATACTGGACAAGGCACAGATACGCAGTATTTT. As protein: CASSYTGQGTDTQYF.

The chain has TRBV10-3 and TRBJ1-1, with TRBD1 as a possible D gene (5 bases). Germline V gene sequence: CDR1 ENHRY, CDR2 SYGVKD. The length of the CDR3 is 13 residues. The ends were cut back, 4 bases at V and 2 bases at J, with 8 bases in the middle. The CDR3 is CAISVGGNTEAFF. DNA for the CDR3: TGTGCCATCAGTGTCGGGGGAAACACTGAAGCTTTCTTT.

In DNA form, the CDR3 reads TGTGCCAGCAGCTTGAGGGGGCCCAACTATGGCTACACCTTC. It codes for CASSLRGPNYGYTF. The gene calls are TRBV11-2 and TRBJ1-2; 7 nucleotides align to TRBD1. Germline-derived CDR1 and CDR2 are SGHAT and FQNNGV. Germline trimming cut 3 bases from V and 2 bases from J; bases unmatched to any gene: 3. This CDR3 contains 14 residues.

The J gene is TRBJ2-3, the V gene TRBV5-1; TRBD2 matches 7 bases. The CDR3 loop spans 14 amino acids. Germline CDR1 and CDR2: SGHRS and YFSETQ. Unmatched junction bases numbered 1, after V lost 0 bases and J lost 3 bases. The chain's CDR3 is CASSLAGRTDTQYF. The CDR3 DNA sequence: TGCGCCAGCAGCTTGGCCGGGAGGACAGATACGCAGTATTTT. Looking up the rest from reference TRBV5-1 and TRBJ2-3 gives the full variable domain: KAGVTQTPRYLIKTRGQQVTLSCSPISGHRSVSWYQQTPGQGLQFLFEYFSETQRNKGNFPGRFSGRQFSNSRSEMNVSTLELGDSALYLCASSLAGRTDTQYFGPGTRLTVL.

The CDR3 DNA sequence: TGTGCCAGCTCACATTCGCCCGGGTTTAAGACCCAGTACTTC. Residues: CASSHSPGFKTQYF. The chain couples TRBV18 to TRBJ2-5; no firm D call. In germline, CDR1 is KGHSH, CDR2 LQKENI. V gave up 4 bases and J gave up 6 bases, with 15 bases separating them. This CDR3 is built from 14 residues.

The V and J genes are TRBV10-3 and TRBJ1-1; a weak D match, TRBD1 (5 bases). The CDR3 has 14 residues. Trimming left V 4 bases short and J 1 base short, with 10 bases between. CDR1 is ENHRY, CDR2 SYGVKD, per germline. In DNA, the CDR3 is TGTGCCATCAGTGGAGGACACCCGAACACTGAAGCTTTCTTT. Its protein is CAISGGHPNTEAFF.

The V and J genes are TRBV11-3 and TRBJ2-5; D remains ambiguous. CDR3 length equals 15 residues. V lost 0 bases to trimming and J lost 1 base, with 9 bases between them. CDR1 is SGHNT, CDR2 YENEEA, per germline. CDR3 protein: CASSLETQRQETQYF. Written as DNA, the CDR3 is TGTGCCAGCAGCTTAGAGACTCAGCGCCAAGAGACCCAGTACTTC.

A few counts support this clone. This sequence joins TRBV27 and TRBJ2-7; 12 nucleotides match TRBD2. The CDR3 is made up of 14 amino acids. Germline V lookup: CDR1 MNHEY, CDR2 SMNVEV (reference sequence). V lost 6 bases and J lost 6; bases outside the gene matches: 6. CDR3 DNA sequence: TGTGCCAGCAGAGGACTAGCGGGGTCGAGCGAGCAGTACTTC. Residues: CASRGLAGSSEQYF.

V usage is TRBV11-2 and J usage is TRBJ2-3; TRBD1 matches 7 bases. The V and J ends lost 5 bases and 8 bases, in that order; junction bases with no gene match: 10. Germline CDR1 reads SGHAT; CDR2 reads FQNNGV. This CDR3 region has 14 residues. CDR3 amino acids: CASSDHRGSGTQYF. CDR3 coding DNA: TGTGCCAGCAGCGACCACAGGGGTTCGGGTACGCAGTATTTT.

Only one count was recorded for this clone. The chain carries TRBV19 and TRBJ1-1; a weak D match, TRBD1 (6 bases). V lost 8 bases to trimming and J lost 7 bases, with 17 bases between them. The CDR3 contains 13 residues. Germline assignment: CDR1 LNHDA and CDR2 SQIVND (reference sequence). CDR3 sequence: CASLNREIGEAFF. CDR3 DNA sequence: TGTGCCAGTTTAAACAGGGAAATTGGTGAAGCTTTCTTT.

The V call is TRBV11-3, the J call TRBJ1-6; D is perhaps TRBD1 (5 bases). The CDR3 contains 14 residues. Trimming stripped 6 bases from V and 7 bases from J, with 13 bases between. Germline V gene sequence: CDR1 SGHNT, CDR2 YENEEA. The CDR3 sequence is CASSPLGGNSPLHF. CDR3 nucleotide sequence: TGTGCCAGCAGTCCCTTGGGGGGAAATTCACCCCTCCACTTT.

The chain has TRBV19 and TRBJ1-2, with a possible D match to TRBD1 (5 bases). Germline V lookup: CDR1 LNHDA, CDR2 SQIVND (reference sequence). This CDR3 region has 16 residues. V gave up 5 bases and J gave up 6 bases, with 22 bases separating them. The CDR3 sequence: CASSHQGPRGRDGYTF. The CDR3 DNA follows: TGTGCCAGTAGTCATCAGGGTCCAAGGGGAAGAGATGGCTACACCTTC.

The V and J genes are TRBV6-6 and TRBJ2-7; 7 bases line up with TRBD2. The V and J ends lost 4 bases and 4 bases, in that order; junction bases with no gene match: 10. The CDR3 spans 15 residues. Per the germline V gene, CDR1 is MNHNY and CDR2 is SVGAGI (reference sequence). CDR3 DNA sequence: TGTGCCAGCAGTTCCCTCTTTCTCGGGGGGTACGAGCAGTACTTC. This translates into CASSSLFLGGYEQYF.